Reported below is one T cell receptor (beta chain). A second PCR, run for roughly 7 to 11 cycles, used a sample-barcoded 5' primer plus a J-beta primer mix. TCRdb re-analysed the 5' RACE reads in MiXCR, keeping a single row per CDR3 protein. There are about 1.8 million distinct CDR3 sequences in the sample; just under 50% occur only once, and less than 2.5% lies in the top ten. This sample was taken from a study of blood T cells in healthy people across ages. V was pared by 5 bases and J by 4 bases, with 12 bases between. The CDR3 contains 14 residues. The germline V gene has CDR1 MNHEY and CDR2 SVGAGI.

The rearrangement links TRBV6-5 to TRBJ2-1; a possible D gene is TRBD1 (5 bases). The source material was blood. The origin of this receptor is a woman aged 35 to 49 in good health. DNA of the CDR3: TGTGCCAGCAGTGACCCAGGGAAGTACAATGAGCAGTTCTTC. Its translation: CASSDPGKYNEQFF.